The 4 T cell receptor beta chains below were found in one sample sequenced in a study of cytomegalovirus exposure and HLA in healthy donors. TCRdb's copy holds only in-frame clones and misses some; the assay was immunoSEQ multiplex PCR. The sample records roughly 86,000 clones, approximately 95% being singletons. Source material: PBMCs. These receptors were taken from a young man in good health and CMV-seropositive.

The V call is TRBV9, the J call TRBJ1-1, with D perhaps TRBD1 (6 bases). CDR3 size: 14 residues. Per germline, CDR1 SGDLS and CDR2 YYNGEE. V was trimmed by 3 bases and J by 0 bases, leaving 9 bases between them. The CDR3 here is CASSAGTMNTEAFF. CDR3 bases: TGTGCCAGCAGCGCCGGGACAATGAACACTGAAGCTTTCTTT. The full variable domain, its missing parts supplied by reference TRBV9 and TRBJ1-1, is DSGVTQTPKHLITATGQRVTLRCSPRSGDLSVYWYQQSLDQGLQFLIQYYNGEERAKGNILERFSAQQFPDLHSELNLSSLELGDSALYFCASSAGTMNTEAFFGQGTRLTVV.

V and J are TRBV14 and TRBJ2-2, with a tentative D call TRBD1 (5 bases). Trimming took off 5 bases at V and 6 bases at J, with 7 bases between the two ends. Germline V lookup: CDR1 SGHDN, CDR2 FVKESK. CDR3 size: 12 residues. The CDR3 region has the DNA TGTGCCAGCAGCAAGGGGTCCGGGGAGCTGTTTTTT. Its protein is CASSKGSGELFF.

The genes are TRBV5-8 and TRBJ2-3, with 12 bases lining up with TRBD2. Trimming took 4 bases from V and 0 from J; bases not matched to a gene: 3. Germline assignment: CDR1 SGHTS and CDR2 YDEGEE. The CDR3 contains 16 residues. The CDR3 reads CASSVGTSGSTDTQYF. The CDR3 DNA sequence: TGTGCCAGCAGCGTGGGGACTAGCGGGAGCACAGATACGCAGTATTTT.

The V gene is TRBV10-2, the J gene TRBJ2-7; 10 positions match TRBD2. V lost 4 bases and J lost 9; bases outside the gene matches: 3. Germline-derived CDR1 and CDR2 are WSHSY and SAAADI. The CDR3 runs to 12 residues. The CDR3 spells CASSGLAGGQYF. For the CDR3, the DNA is TGCGCCAGCAGTGGACTAGCGGGCGGGCAGTACTTC.